This T cell receptor beta chain comes out of a study of T cell responses to AZD1222 COVID-19 vaccine. Study findings and constraints: Spike-specific TCR breadth and depth were elevated following two AZD1222 doses. Only after the peak T cell response were repertoires sampled.

Measured with immunoSEQ multiplex PCR; TCRdb has only the in-frame clones, and not every one. The sample includes over 100,000 clones, more than 85% of them seen just once. Regarding this clone: Antigen specificity is unknown.

Sequenced material: peripheral blood, taken on day 0 of AZD1222 vaccination. The receptor's source is an adult in good health.

CDR3 sequence: CASGSLRERGTQYF. The CDR3 coding sequence is TGTGCCAGCGGGTCCTTGCGGGAGAGGGGTACGCAGTATTTT. The V call is TRBV5-5, the J call TRBJ2-3; 7 bases match TRBD2. CDR1 and CDR2 from the germline V gene are SGHKS and YYEKEE (reference sequence). The junction had 13 bases not matched to a gene; V was cut back by 7 bases and J by 8 bases. This CDR3 spans 14 amino acids.